Below are 22 T cell receptor beta chains sequenced from a single sample in a study of T cell responses to AZD1222 COVID-19 vaccine. TCRdb keeps only in-frame clones here, not all; method: immunoSEQ multiplex PCR. The table lists over 85,000 clones, 70% to 90% of them singletons. The input for sequencing was peripheral blood, taken 28 days after the second AZD1222 dose. The receptors derive from an adult who received the AZD1222 COVID-19 vaccine.

V usage is TRBV6-4 and J usage is TRBJ2-3; D ambiguous. Germline V gene lookup returns CDR1 MRHNA and CDR2 SNTAGT. V was shortened by 6 bases and J by 6 bases, with 16 bases between the two germline ends. There are 14 residues in the CDR3. In DNA, the CDR3 is TGTGCCAGCAGGGCTACGACGGGTGGGGATACGCAGTATTTT. Translation: CASRATTGGDTQYF.

CDR3 amino acids: CASSLVSDNEQFF. The CDR3, as DNA: TGTGCCAGCAGCTTGGTTTCGGACAATGAGCAGTTCTTC. The chain couples TRBV5-4 to TRBJ2-1, with no clear D. Germline V gene lookup returns CDR1 SGHNT and CDR2 YYREEE (reference sequence). Between the trimmed V and J ends, which lost 0 bases and 5 bases, there was a span of 6 bases. The CDR3 is made up of 13 amino acids. The full variable domain, its missing parts supplied by reference TRBV5-4 and TRBJ2-1, is ETGVTQSPTHLIKTRGQQVTLRCSSQSGHNTVSWYQQALGQGPQFIFQYYREEENGRGNFPPRFSGLQFPNYSSELNVNALELDDSALYLCASSLVSDNEQFFGPGTRLTVL.

This chain links TRBV19 with TRBJ1-5, with D possibly matching TRBD1 (6 bases). Germline V CDR1 and CDR2: LNHDA, SQIVND (reference sequence). CDR3 size: 16 residues. V was pared by 6 bases and J by 0 bases, with 15 bases between. This CDR3 reads CASRKGTPYSNQPQHF. CDR3 nucleotide sequence: TGTGCCAGTAGGAAAGGGACACCGTATAGCAATCAGCCCCAGCATTTT.

The chain carries TRBV29-1 and TRBJ1-2, with 8 bases lining up with TRBD1. J was trimmed by 4 bases and V by 4 bases; bases with no gene match: 5. The CDR3 has 13 amino acids. CDR1 is SQVTM, CDR2 ANQGSEA, per germline. CDR3 in amino acids: CSVARDRSYGYTF. The CDR3 DNA reads TGCAGCGTTGCCCGGGACAGGAGCTATGGCTACACCTTC.

The chain links TRBV15 to TRBJ1-1; D uncertain. The CDR3 extends over 15 amino acids. V gave up 1 base and J gave up 0 bases, with 9 bases separating them. Germline V gene sequence: CDR1 LNHNV, CDR2 YYDKDF (reference sequence). CDR3 in DNA: TGTGCCACCAGCAGAGGCGGGAGTATGAACACTGAAGCTTTCTTT. Translated: CATSRGGSMNTEAFF.

The chain employs TRBV2 and TRBJ1-2; 10 positions match TRBD1. V dropped 6 bases and J dropped 8; count of bases not matched to a gene: 3. Germline V lookup: CDR1 SNHLY, CDR2 FYNNEI. The CDR3 totals 12 residues. The CDR3 protein is CASSGDRGGYTF. The CDR3 DNA reads TGTGCCAGCAGCGGGGACAGGGGAGGCTACACCTTC.

The J gene is TRBJ2-7, the V gene TRBV20-1; 11 nucleotides align to TRBD1. V lost 3 bases, J lost 4 bases, and 8 bases stayed unmatched. CDR3 length: 15 amino acids. Germline CDR1 reads DFQATT; CDR2 reads SNEGSKA (reference sequence). CDR3 loop: CSASLPGQGVYEQYF. CDR3 DNA: TGCAGTGCTAGTCTACCGGGACAGGGGGTTTACGAGCAGTACTTC.

This clone has just a few counts. The chain links TRBV19 to TRBJ1-1, with D unresolved. The CDR3 contains 11 residues. V was shortened by 3 bases and J by 8 bases, with 7 bases between the two germline ends. The germline V gene encodes CDR1 LNHDA and CDR2 SQIVND (reference sequence). The CDR3 nucleotides are TGTGCCAGTAGTATTTGGACCGAAGCTTTCTTT. This codes for CASSIWTEAFF.

The CDR3 reads CASSLDLGKGPTTDTQYF. CDR3 nucleotide sequence: TGTGCCAGCAGTTTAGATTTGGGTAAGGGGCCAACCACAGATACGCAGTATTTT. This sequence joins TRBV28 and TRBJ2-3; D possibly corresponds to TRBD1 (5 bases). The CDR3 has 18 amino acids. The V end lost 2 bases, the J end lost 2 bases, and 20 bases lay between the germline ends. Germline CDR1 and CDR2: MDHEN and SYDVKM.

This chain uses TRBV19 with TRBJ1-3, with 7 bases fitting TRBD1. This CDR3 is 14 amino acids long. Trimming removed 6 bases from V and 6 bases from J; junction bases left unmatched: 8. The V gene's germline CDR1 is LNHDA and CDR2 SQIVND (reference sequence). The CDR3 spells CASSRQGEANTIYF. CDR3 coding DNA: TGTGCCAGTAGCCGACAGGGTGAGGCAAACACCATATATTTT.

V usage is TRBV5-4 and J usage is TRBJ1-4, with D tentatively TRBD1 (5 bases). CDR1 is SGHNT and CDR2 is YYREEE in the germline V gene (reference sequence). V was cut by 0 bases and J by 4 bases, with 13 bases left in between. The CDR3 is 16 residues long. This CDR3 is CASSLAPGSGNEKLFF. In DNA form, the CDR3 reads TGTGCCAGCAGCTTGGCGCCAGGGAGCGGTAATGAAAAACTGTTTTTT. Full variable domain (rest looked up from reference TRBV5-4 and TRBJ1-4): ETGVTQSPTHLIKTRGQQVTLRCSSQSGHNTVSWYQQALGQGPQFIFQYYREEENGRGNFPPRFSGLQFPNYSSELNVNALELDDSALYLCASSLAPGSGNEKLFFGSGTQLSVL.

This clone was detected only once. The chain has TRBV3-1 (or the pseudogene TRBV3-2) and TRBJ2-7; 11 nucleotides agree with TRBD2. The CDR3 covers 14 residues. The junction had 2 bases not matched to a gene; V was cut back by 4 bases and J by 3 bases. CDR1 and CDR2 from the germline V gene are LGHDT and YNNKEL (reference sequence). The CDR3 nucleotides read TGTGCCAGCAGCCCGACTAGCGGGATCTACGAGCAGTACTTC. This gives the protein CASSPTSGIYEQYF.

The chain employs TRBV6-5 and TRBJ2-7, with a weak D call TRBD1 (6 bases). This CDR3 is built from 16 residues. V lost 0 bases and J 7 bases, leaving 19 bases between the germline ends. Germline CDR1 MNHEY, CDR2 SVGAGI. This chain's CDR3 is CASSYSQAAQGTEQYF. CDR3 DNA: TGTGCCAGCAGTTACTCTCAAGCGGCACAGGGAACGGAGCAGTACTTC.

This rearrangement joins TRBV6-5 to TRBJ1-1; no reliable D call. V was trimmed by 6 bases and J by 0 bases, leaving 8 bases between them. The CDR3 has 13 residues. Germline loops: CDR1 MNHEY, CDR2 SVGAGI. As DNA, the CDR3 is TGTGCCAGCAGACAGACTATGAACACTGAAGCTTTCTTT. Translating it yields CASRQTMNTEAFF.

This clone has just a few counts. This rearrangement joins TRBV5-4 to TRBJ1-5, with 8 positions matching TRBD1. V lost 4 bases to trimming and J lost 6 bases; unmatched junction nucleotides: 6. CDR1 and CDR2 from the germline V gene are SGHNT and YYREEE (reference sequence). The CDR3 loop spans 14 amino acids. CDR3 nucleotides: TGTGCCAGCAGCAAGGCAGGGGGCGGTCAGCCCCAGCATTTT. Protein product: CASSKAGGGQPQHF.

The gene calls are TRBV28 and TRBJ2-5; 9 bases map to TRBD1. The CDR3 loop spans 15 amino acids. Germline CDR1 and CDR2: MDHEN and SYDVKM. The ends lost 5 bases at V and 5 bases at J; junction bases unmatched: 9. The DNA of the CDR3 is TGTGCCAGCAGTCTGGCCTCGACAGGGGGGGAGACCCAGTACTTC. Its protein is CASSLASTGGETQYF.

The chain has TRBV20-1 and TRBJ1-1; unclear D gene. Per germline, CDR1 DFQATT and CDR2 SNEGSKA (reference sequence). V was cut by 6 bases and J by 1 base, with 6 bases left in between. CDR3 size: 11 residues. In nucleotides, the CDR3 is TGCAGTGCGTTACAGAACACTGAAGCTTTCTTT. Translation: CSALQNTEAFF.

V usage is TRBV9 and J usage is TRBJ2-7, with TRBD2 as a possible D gene (5 bases). CDR1 and CDR2 from the germline V gene are SGDLS and YYNGEE. V gave up 4 bases and J gave up 0 bases, with 11 bases separating them. The CDR3 sequence is 14 residues long. The CDR3 is CASSPRGGSYEQYF. The CDR3 coding sequence is TGTGCCAGCAGCCCCCGCGGAGGCTCCTACGAGCAGTACTTC.

This clone was found once. V usage is TRBV7-8 and J usage is TRBJ2-7; 8 nucleotides agree with TRBD2. CDR1 is SGHVS and CDR2 is FQNEAQ in the germline V gene. The CDR3 extends over 17 amino acids. The V gene end was trimmed by 5 bases and the J gene end by 7 bases; junction bases not matched to a gene: 19. The DNA of the CDR3 is TGTGCCAGCAGCCCCCGATCGACGGGAGGGACCCAAGGAGAGCAGTACTTC. Encoded protein: CASSPRSTGGTQGEQYF. The variable domain in full, with the rest retrieved from reference TRBV7-8 and TRBJ2-7, is GAGVSQSPRYKVAKRGQDVALRCDPISGHVSLFWYQQALGQGPEFLTYFQNEAQLDKSGLPSDRFFAERPEGSVSTLKIQRTQQEDSAVYLCASSPRSTGGTQGEQYFGPGTRLTVT.

The CDR3 is CASSQRLTSGRSETQYF. The CDR3 DNA is TGTGCCAGCAGCCAGAGGCTAACTAGCGGGAGATCCGAGACCCAGTACTTC. V and J are TRBV3-1 (or the pseudogene TRBV3-2) and TRBJ2-5, with 11 bases matching TRBD2. V was clipped by 3 bases and J by 5 bases; unmatched bases: 11. The CDR3 has 17 amino acids. CDR1 and CDR2 from the germline V gene are LGHDT and YNNKEL (reference sequence).

The V and J genes are TRBV2 and TRBJ1-2, with TRBD1 identical over 7 bases. V was clipped by 7 bases and J by 0 bases; unmatched bases: 8. The germline gives CDR1 SNHLY, CDR2 FYNNEI. This CDR3 has 15 amino acids. The CDR3 sequence: CASTEDRLPNYGYTF. In DNA, the CDR3 is TGTGCCAGCACTGAGGACAGGTTGCCTAACTATGGCTACACCTTC. Full variable domain (outside the CDR3, taken from reference TRBV2 and TRBJ1-2): EPEVTQTPSHQVTQMGQEVILRCVPISNHLYFYWYRQILGQKVEFLVSFYNNEISEKSEIFDDQFSVERPDGSNFTLKIRSTKLEDSAMYFCASTEDRLPNYGYTFGSGTRLTVV.

This chain joins TRBV10-1 and TRBJ2-7, with TRBD2 identical over 8 bases. The germline V gene has CDR1 WNHNN and CDR2 SYGVQD (reference sequence). This CDR3 contains 14 residues. The V and J ends lost 5 bases and 4 bases, in that order; junction bases with no gene match: 7. DNA of the CDR3: TGCGCCAGCAGTAGGAGCGGGAGTACGTACGAGCAGTACTTC. Its protein is CASSRSGSTYEQYF.